This T cell receptor (beta chain) was retrieved from a study of shared clonotypes between healthy human individuals. Germline CDR1 reads LGHNA; CDR2 reads YNFKEQ. V dropped 1 base and J dropped 0 bases, with 10 bases sitting between them. This CDR3 spans 16 amino acids. Sequenced by immunoSEQ multiplex PCR; TCRdb stores in-frame clones only, minus some. The profile shows roughly 2.5 million clones, approximately 92% of them singletons. The study, taken as a whole, reports: The expectation was that sequencing depth would affect clonotype sharing among donors. Clonotypes not shared had lower generation probabilities than those common to all four donors.

Comment on this clone: Its antigen remains unidentified.

The sequencing sample was made of naive CD4+ T cells sorted from blood. Subset reported: CD45RA+ positively selected. The TCR originated in a man aged 18-30 years in good health. This chain connects TRBV4-2 to TRBJ1-5; no clear D. CDR3 nucleotide sequence: TGTGCCAGCAGCCAAGGGGAAATCTATAGCAATCAGCCCCAGCATTTT. As protein: CASSQGEIYSNQPQHF.